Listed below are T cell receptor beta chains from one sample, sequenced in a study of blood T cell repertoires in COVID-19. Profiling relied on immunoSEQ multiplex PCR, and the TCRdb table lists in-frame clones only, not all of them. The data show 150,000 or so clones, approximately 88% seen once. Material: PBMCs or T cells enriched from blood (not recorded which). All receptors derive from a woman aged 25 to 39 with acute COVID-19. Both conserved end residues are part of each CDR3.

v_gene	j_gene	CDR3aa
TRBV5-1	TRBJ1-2	CASSLAGGGGYTF
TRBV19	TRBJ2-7	CASSLSGSPYEQYF
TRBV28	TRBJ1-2	CASSRQGPNYGYTF
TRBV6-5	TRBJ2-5	CASRQRREETQYF
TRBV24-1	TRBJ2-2	CATSDFRQNTGELFF
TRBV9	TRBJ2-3	CASSATSIDTQYF
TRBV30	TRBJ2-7	CAWSGLAGDEQYF
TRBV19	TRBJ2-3	CASNGLASTDTQYF
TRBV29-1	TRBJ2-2	CSVVGLAGATGELFF
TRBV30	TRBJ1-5	CAWCLYRRLYSNQPQHF
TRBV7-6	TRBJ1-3	CASSTPETVGNTIYF
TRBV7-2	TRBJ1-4	CASSLNGGQGSNEKLFF
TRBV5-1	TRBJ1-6	CASSLEPGTAYNSPLHF
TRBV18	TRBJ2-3	CASSPFTRTDTQYF
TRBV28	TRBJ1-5	CASSRRRGTWSNQPQHF
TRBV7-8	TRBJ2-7	CASSLGTTKYEQYF
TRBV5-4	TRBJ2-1	CASTAWTGDNEQFF
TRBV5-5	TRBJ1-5	CASSPPGVDNQPQHF
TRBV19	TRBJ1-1	CASTRPRLSRAFF
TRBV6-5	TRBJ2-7	CASSYGGAGGYEQYF
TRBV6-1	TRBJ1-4	CASSESGGQREKLFF
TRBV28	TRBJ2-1	CASSFKPSGSIGEQFF
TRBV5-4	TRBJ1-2	CASSWDRGYGYTF
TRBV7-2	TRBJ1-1	CASSQIHRNTEAFF
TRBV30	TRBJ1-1	CAWNFNRGGTEAFF
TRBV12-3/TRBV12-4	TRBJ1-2	CASSFSGYTF
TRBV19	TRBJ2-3	CASSTLGADTQYF
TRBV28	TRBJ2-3	CASSLSGSMTQYF
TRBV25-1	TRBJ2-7	CASSELSEGGEQYF